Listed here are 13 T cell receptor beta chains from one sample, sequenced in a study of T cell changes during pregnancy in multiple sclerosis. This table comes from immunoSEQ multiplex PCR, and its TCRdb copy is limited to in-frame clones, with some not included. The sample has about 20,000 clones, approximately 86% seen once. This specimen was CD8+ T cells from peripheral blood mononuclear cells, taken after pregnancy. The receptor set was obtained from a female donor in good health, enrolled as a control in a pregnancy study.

DNA for the CDR3: TGTGCCAGCAGTTTAACAGGGATGGTTCAGCCCCAGCATTTT. As protein: CASSLTGMVQPQHF. The gene calls are TRBV27 and TRBJ1-5; D perhaps matches TRBD1 (6 bases). Germline CDR1 MNHEY, CDR2 SMNVEV (reference sequence). Trimming took off 2 bases at V and 6 bases at J, with 11 bases between the two ends. CDR3 length: 14 amino acids.

CDR3 sequence reads: CASSLRGGAPEAFF. CDR3 in DNA: TGTGCCAGCAGTTTAAGAGGTGGGGCCCCTGAAGCTTTCTTT. J is TRBJ1-1 and V is TRBV28, with D maybe TRBD1 (5 bases). This CDR3 is built from 14 residues. V lost 2 bases to trimming and J lost 6 bases, with 13 bases between them. Germline CDR1 MDHEN, CDR2 SYDVKM.

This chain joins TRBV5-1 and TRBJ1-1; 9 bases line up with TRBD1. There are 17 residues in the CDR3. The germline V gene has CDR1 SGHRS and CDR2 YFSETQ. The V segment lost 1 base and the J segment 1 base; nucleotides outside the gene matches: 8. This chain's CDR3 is CASSLWTGDRTNTEAFF. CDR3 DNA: TGCGCCAGCAGCTTGTGGACAGGGGACAGAACGAACACTGAAGCTTTCTTT.

The CDR3 sequence is CASSLEVSSGTYEQYF. As DNA, the CDR3 is TGTGCCAGCAGCTTAGAAGTGTCTAGCGGTACCTACGAGCAGTACTTC. V gene TRBV11-2 combines with J gene TRBJ2-7, with 7 bases identical to TRBD2. V was clipped by 0 bases and J by 2 bases; unmatched bases: 7. CDR1 and CDR2 from the germline V gene are SGHAT and FQNNGV. CDR3 size: 16 residues.

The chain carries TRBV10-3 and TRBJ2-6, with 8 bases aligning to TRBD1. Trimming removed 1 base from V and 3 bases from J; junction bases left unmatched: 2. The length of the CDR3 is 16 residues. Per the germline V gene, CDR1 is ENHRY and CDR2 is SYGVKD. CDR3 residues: CAISELTGDGANVLTF. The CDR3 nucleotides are TGTGCCATCAGTGAGTTGACAGGGGATGGGGCCAACGTCCTGACTTTC.

CDR3 residues: CASSPETAQETQYF. The CDR3 DNA reads as TGTGCCAGCAGCCCAGAGACAGCCCAAGAGACCCAGTACTTC. This chain uses TRBV5-4 with TRBJ2-5; a possible D gene is TRBD1 (5 bases). V was cut by 4 bases and J by 1 base, with 11 bases left in between. From germline, CDR1 is SGHNT and CDR2 YYREEE (reference sequence). The CDR3 covers 14 residues.

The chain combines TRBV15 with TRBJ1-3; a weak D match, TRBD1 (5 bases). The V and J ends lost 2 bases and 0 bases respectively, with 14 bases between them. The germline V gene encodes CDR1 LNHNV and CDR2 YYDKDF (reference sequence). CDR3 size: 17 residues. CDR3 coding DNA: TGTGCCACCAGCAGACTGCCCGGGGGGAGCTCTGGAAACACCATATATTTT. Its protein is CATSRLPGGSSGNTIYF.

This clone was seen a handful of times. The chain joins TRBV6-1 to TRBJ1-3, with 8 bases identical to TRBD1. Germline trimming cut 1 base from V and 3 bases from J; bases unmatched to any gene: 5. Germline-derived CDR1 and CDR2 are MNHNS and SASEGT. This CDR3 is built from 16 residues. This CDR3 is CASSEVWTGHGNTIYF. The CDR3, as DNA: TGTGCCAGCAGTGAAGTCTGGACAGGGCATGGAAACACCATATATTTT.

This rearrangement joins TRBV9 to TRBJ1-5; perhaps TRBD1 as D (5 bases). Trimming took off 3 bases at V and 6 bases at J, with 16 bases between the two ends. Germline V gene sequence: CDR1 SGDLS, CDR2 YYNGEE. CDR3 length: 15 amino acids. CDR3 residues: CASSASQGLGQPQHF. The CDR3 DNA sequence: TGTGCCAGCAGCGCGTCTCAGGGATTAGGTCAGCCCCAGCATTTT.

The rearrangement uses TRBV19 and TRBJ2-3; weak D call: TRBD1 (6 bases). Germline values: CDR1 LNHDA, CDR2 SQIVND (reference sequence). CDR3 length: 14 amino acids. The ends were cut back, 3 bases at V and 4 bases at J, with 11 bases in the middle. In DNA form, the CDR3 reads TGTGCCAGTAGTATGTGGGGGCTGGCAGATACGCAGTATTTT. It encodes CASSMWGLADTQYF.

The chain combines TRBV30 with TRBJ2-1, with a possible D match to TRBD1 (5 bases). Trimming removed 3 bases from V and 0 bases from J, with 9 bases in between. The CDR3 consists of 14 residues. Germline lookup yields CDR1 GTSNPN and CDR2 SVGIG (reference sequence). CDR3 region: CAWRQVSSYNEQFF. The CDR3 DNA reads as TGTGCCTGGAGACAGGTCAGCTCCTACAATGAGCAGTTCTTC.

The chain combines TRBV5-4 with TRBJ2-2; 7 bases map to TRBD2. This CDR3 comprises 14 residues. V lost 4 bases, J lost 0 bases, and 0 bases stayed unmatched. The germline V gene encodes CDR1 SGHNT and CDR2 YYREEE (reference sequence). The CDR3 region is CASSAGANTGELFF. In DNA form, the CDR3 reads TGTGCCAGCAGCGCGGGGGCGAACACCGGGGAGCTGTTTTTT.

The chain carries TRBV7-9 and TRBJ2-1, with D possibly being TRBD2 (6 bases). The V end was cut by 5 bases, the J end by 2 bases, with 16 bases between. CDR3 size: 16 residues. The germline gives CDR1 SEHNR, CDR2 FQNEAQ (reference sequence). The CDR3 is CASSPLSGKAYNEQFF. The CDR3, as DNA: TGTGCCAGCAGCCCACTTAGCGGTAAAGCCTACAATGAGCAGTTCTTC.